This entry lists 10 T cell receptor beta chains sequenced from one sample in a study of human T cells and chemical hapten exposure. Time point noted: patch test 1, 2 weeks after DPC sensitization. The treatment denotes: therapeutic diphenylcyclopropenone sensitization with weekly scalp DPC. Via MiXCR, TCRdb re-called the RACE reads, giving one row per CDR3 protein. The sample has roughly 200,000 distinct CDR3 sequences, 20% to 25% seen once. This sample comprised whole blood, obtained in connection with sensitization to the hapten diphenylcyclopropenone (DPC). The origin of the receptors is a woman aged 50 to 60 with alopecia areata. Some clones in this sample may be carry-over from other donors' samples.

This clonotype has just a few counts. V is TRBV12-5 and J is TRBJ2-1; D unresolved. The CDR3 runs to 14 residues. V was trimmed by 3 bases and J by 0 bases, leaving 6 bases between them. From germline, CDR1 is LGHNT and CDR2 FRNRAP. CDR3 sequence (DNA): TGTGCTAGTGGTTTAGGAAGCTCCTACAATGAGCAGTTCTTC. Translated, it gives CASGLGSSYNEQFF. Filled out from reference TRBV12-5 and TRBJ2-1, the complete variable domain reads DARVTQTPRHKVTEMGQEVTMRCQPILGHNTVFWYRQTMMQGLELLAYFRNRAPLDDSGMPKDRFSAEMPDATLATLKIQPSEPRDSAVYFCASGLGSSYNEQFFGPGTRLTVL.

This chain uses TRBV20-1 with TRBJ2-1; TRBD2 matches 9 bases. The CDR3 has 14 amino acids. Germline values: CDR1 DFQATT, CDR2 SNEGSKA (reference sequence). J was trimmed by 7 bases and V by 6 bases; bases with no gene match: 10. This CDR3 reads CSARSASGANEQFF. In DNA, the CDR3 is TGCAGTGCCAGGTCGGCTAGCGGGGCGAATGAGCAGTTCTTC.

This sequence joins TRBV25-1 and TRBJ2-1; 9 positions match TRBD2. Looked up from germline, CDR1 is MGHDK and CDR2 is SYGVNS. The CDR3 extends over 12 amino acids. Germline trimming cut 8 bases from V and 8 bases from J; bases unmatched to any gene: 4. The CDR3 reads CASGIAGDEQFF. The CDR3 DNA is TGTGCCAGCGGGATAGCGGGAGATGAGCAGTTCTTC.

The V call is TRBV20-1, the J call TRBJ2-1, with no clear D. V was cut by 1 base and J by 7 bases, with 5 bases left in between. Per the germline V gene, CDR1 is DFQATT and CDR2 is SNEGSKA (reference sequence). This CDR3 has 11 amino acids. CDR3 in DNA: TGCAGTGCTAGAGGAGAGAATGAGCAGTTCTTC. It encodes CSARGENEQFF.

This clonotype was recorded a few times. The chain carries TRBV20-1 and TRBJ2-1; D not resolved. The ends were cut back, 3 bases at V and 7 bases at J, with 7 bases in the middle. CDR3 length: 11 amino acids. CDR1 and CDR2 from the germline V gene are DFQATT and SNEGSKA (reference sequence). The CDR3 reads CSASTINEQFF. The DNA of the CDR3 is TGCAGTGCTAGTACTATAAATGAGCAGTTCTTC.

V is TRBV24-1 and J is TRBJ2-2; perhaps TRBD1 as D (5 bases). CDR1 is KGHDR, CDR2 SFDVKD, per germline. The CDR3 is made up of 12 amino acids. V was trimmed by 7 bases and J by 5 bases, leaving 7 bases between them. Here the CDR3 reads CATSRVTGELFF. CDR3 DNA sequence: TGTGCCACCAGCAGGGTAACCGGGGAGCTGTTTTTT.

The chain is built from TRBV20-1 and TRBJ1-5, with D uncertain. The germline V gene encodes CDR1 DFQATT and CDR2 SNEGSKA (reference sequence). The CDR3 has 12 amino acids. Deletions cut 4 bases from V and 10 bases from J, with 14 bases between. The CDR3: CSATDGPLPQHF. The CDR3 DNA is TGCAGTGCTACCGACGGGCCGCTTCCCCAGCATTTT.

The V and J genes are TRBV15 and TRBJ2-5, with 8 bases matching TRBD2. Germline V gene sequence: CDR1 LNHNV, CDR2 YYDKDF (reference sequence). The CDR3 has 16 residues. V was clipped by 0 bases and J by 4 bases; unmatched bases: 7. The CDR3 spells CATSREGGLATETQYF. Here the CDR3 DNA reads TGTGCCACCAGCAGAGAGGGAGGACTAGCCACAGAGACCCAGTACTTC.

This chain connects TRBV6-6 to TRBJ2-7; a weak D match, TRBD1 (5 bases). The length of the CDR3 is 12 residues. V dropped 7 bases and J dropped 1 base, with 8 bases sitting between them. The germline gives CDR1 MNHNY, CDR2 SVGAGI (reference sequence). For the CDR3, the DNA is TGTGCCAGCACCTGGACATCCTACGAGCAGTACTTC. Protein sequence: CASTWTSYEQYF.

This clonotype has a handful of counts. The rearrangement uses TRBV20-1 and TRBJ2-7; 7 bases map to TRBD1. Trimming took 2 bases from V and 3 from J; bases not matched to a gene: 10. CDR3 size: 15 residues. The V gene's germline CDR1 is DFQATT and CDR2 SNEGSKA (reference sequence). The CDR3 DNA reads as TGCAGTGCTAGAAAAACCGGGACAGACCTCTACGAGCAGTACTTC. Translating it yields CSARKTGTDLYEQYF.